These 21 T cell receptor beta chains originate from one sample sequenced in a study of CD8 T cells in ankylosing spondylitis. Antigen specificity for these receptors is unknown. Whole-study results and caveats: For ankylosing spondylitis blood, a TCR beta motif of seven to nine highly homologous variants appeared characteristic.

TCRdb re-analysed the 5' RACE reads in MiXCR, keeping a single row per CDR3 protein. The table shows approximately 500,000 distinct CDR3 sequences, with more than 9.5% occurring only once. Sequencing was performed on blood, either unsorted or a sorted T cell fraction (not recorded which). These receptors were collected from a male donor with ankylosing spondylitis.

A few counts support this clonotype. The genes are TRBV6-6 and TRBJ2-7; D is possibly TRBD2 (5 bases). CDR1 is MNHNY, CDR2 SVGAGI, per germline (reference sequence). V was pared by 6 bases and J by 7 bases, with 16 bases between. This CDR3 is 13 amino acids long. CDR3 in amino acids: CASREEPPGEQYF. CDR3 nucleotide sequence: TGTGCCAGCAGGGAGGAGCCTCCGGGGGAGCAGTACTTC.

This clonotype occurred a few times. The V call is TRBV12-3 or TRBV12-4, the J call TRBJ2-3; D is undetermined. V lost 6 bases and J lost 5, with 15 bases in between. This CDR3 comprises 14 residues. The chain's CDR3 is CASSKTRGVDTQYF. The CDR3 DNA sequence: TGTGCCAGCAGCAAAACAAGAGGCGTAGATACGCAGTATTTT.

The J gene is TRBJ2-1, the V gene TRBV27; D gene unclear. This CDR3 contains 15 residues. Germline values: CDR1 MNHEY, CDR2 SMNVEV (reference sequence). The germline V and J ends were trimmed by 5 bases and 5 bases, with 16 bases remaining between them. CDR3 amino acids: CASSPTFHGDNEQFF. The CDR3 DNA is TGTGCCAGCAGTCCCACTTTCCATGGCGACAATGAGCAGTTCTTC.

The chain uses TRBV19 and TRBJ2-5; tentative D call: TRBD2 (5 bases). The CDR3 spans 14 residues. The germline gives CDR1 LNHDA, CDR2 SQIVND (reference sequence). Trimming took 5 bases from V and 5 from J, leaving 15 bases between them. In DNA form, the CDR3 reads TGTGCCAGTAGTCGGGTCGGGATCAGGGAGACCCAGTACTTC. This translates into CASSRVGIRETQYF. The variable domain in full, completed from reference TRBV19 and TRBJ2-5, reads DGGITQSPKYLFRKEGQNVTLSCEQNLNHDAMYWYRQDPGQGLRLIYYSQIVNDFQKGDIAEGYSVSREKKESFPLTVTSAQKNPTAFYLCASSRVGIRETQYFGPGTRLLVL.

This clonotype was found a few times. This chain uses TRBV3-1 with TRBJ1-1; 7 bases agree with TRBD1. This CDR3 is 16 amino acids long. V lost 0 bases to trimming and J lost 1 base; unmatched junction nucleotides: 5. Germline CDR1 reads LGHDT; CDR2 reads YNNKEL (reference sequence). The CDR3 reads CASSQDLGTENTEAFF. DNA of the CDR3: TGTGCCAGCAGCCAAGATCTTGGGACAGAGAACACTGAAGCTTTCTTT. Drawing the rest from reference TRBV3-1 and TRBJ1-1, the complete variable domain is DTAVSQTPKYLVTQMGNDKSIKCEQNLGHDTMYWYKQDSKKFLKIMFSYNNKELIINETVPNRFSPKSPDKAHLNLHINSLELGDSAVYFCASSQDLGTENTEAFFGQGTRLTVV.

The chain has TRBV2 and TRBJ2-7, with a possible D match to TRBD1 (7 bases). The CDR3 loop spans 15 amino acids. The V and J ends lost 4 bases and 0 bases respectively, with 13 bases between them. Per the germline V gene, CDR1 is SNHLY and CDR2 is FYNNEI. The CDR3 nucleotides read TGTGCCAGCAGTGCGACAGGGAGGAGCTCCTACGAGCAGTACGTC. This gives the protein CASSATGRSSYEQYV.

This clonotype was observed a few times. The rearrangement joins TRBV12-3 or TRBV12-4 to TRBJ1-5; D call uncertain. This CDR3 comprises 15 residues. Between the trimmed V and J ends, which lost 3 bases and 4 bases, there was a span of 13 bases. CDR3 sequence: CASSFAGLRNQPQHF. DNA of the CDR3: TGTGCCAGCAGTTTTGCGGGGTTACGGAATCAGCCCCAGCATTTT.

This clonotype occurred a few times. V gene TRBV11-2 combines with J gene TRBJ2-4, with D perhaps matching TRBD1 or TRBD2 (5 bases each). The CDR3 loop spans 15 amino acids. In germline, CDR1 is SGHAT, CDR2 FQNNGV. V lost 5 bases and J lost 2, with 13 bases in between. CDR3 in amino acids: CASSLNQGPKNIQYF. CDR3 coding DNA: TGTGCCAGCAGCCTCAACCAGGGACCCAAAAACATTCAGTACTTC.

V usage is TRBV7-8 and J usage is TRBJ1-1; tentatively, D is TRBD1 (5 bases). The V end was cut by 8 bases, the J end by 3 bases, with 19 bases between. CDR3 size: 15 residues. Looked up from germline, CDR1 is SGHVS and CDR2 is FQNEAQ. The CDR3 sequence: CASCLLAQGDTEAFF. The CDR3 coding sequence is TGTGCCAGCTGTCTCTTAGCGCAGGGAGACACTGAAGCTTTCTTT.

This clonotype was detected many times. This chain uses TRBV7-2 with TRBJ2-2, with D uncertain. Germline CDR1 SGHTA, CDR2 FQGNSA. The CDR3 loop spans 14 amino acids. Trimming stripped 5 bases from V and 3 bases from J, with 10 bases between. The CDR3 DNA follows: TGTGCCAGCAGCGAACGAAGTTACACCGGGGAGCTGTTTTTT. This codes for CASSERSYTGELFF. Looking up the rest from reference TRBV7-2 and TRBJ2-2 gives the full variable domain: GAGVSQSPSNKVTEKGKDVELRCDPISGHTALYWYRQSLGQGLEFLIYFQGNSAPDKSGLPSDRFSAERTGGSVSTLTIQRTQQEDSAVYLCASSERSYTGELFFGEGSRLTVL.

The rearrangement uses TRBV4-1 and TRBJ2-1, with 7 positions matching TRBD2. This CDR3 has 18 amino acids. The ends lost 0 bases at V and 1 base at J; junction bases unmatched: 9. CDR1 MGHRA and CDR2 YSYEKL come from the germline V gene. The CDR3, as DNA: TGCGCCAGCAGCCAAGATAGGCGTCTAGCGGATTCCTACAATGAGCAGTTCTTC. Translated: CASSQDRRLADSYNEQFF.

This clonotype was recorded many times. The CDR3 region is CASNPTGTDYYNEQFF. Here the CDR3 DNA reads TGCGCCAGCAACCCTACCGGGACTGACTACTACAATGAGCAGTTCTTC. The J gene is TRBJ2-1, the V gene TRBV5-1; possible D gene TRBD2, 6 bases. V shed 6 bases and J shed 3 bases, with 19 bases lying between them. Germline V gene data show CDR1 as SGHRS and CDR2 as YFSETQ. This CDR3 has 16 residues. Variable domain in full (rest from reference TRBV5-1 and TRBJ2-1): KAGVTQTPRYLIKTRGQQVTLSCSPISGHRSVSWYQQTPGQGLQFLFEYFSETQRNKGNFPGRFSGRQFSNSRSEMNVSTLELGDSALYLCASNPTGTDYYNEQFFGPGTRLTVL.

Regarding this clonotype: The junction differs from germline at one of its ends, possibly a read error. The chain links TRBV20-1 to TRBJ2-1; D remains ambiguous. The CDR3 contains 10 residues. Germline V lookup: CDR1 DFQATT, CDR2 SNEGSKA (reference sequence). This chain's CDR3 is CSAREGKQLF. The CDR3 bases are TGCAGTGCTAGAGAGGGAAAGCAACTCTTC.

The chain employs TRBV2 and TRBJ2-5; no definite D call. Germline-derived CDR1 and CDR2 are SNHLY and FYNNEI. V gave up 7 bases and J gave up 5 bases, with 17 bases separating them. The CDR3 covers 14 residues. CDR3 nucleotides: TGTGCCAGCAATGACCCCCGTAGTACGGAGACCCAGTACTTC. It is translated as CASNDPRSTETQYF.

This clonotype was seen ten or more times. CDR3 amino acids: CASSVSRDEKLFF. CDR3 DNA sequence: TGCGCCAGCAGCGTCTCTAGGGATGAAAAACTGTTTTTT. The V and J genes are TRBV5-1 and TRBJ1-4; the D is unclear. The germline V and J ends were trimmed by 4 bases and 6 bases, with 10 bases remaining between them. Germline CDR1 and CDR2: SGHRS and YFSETQ. The CDR3 is 13 residues long.

In DNA, the CDR3 is TGTGCCAGCAGCTCCTGGGACAGGGAAGCTTTCTTT. Its protein is CASSSWDREAFF. V is TRBV11-2 and J is TRBJ1-1; 8 nucleotides match TRBD1. Germline lookup yields CDR1 SGHAT and CDR2 FQNNGV. CDR3 size: 12 residues. Trimming took 4 bases from V and 8 from J; bases not matched to a gene: 3.

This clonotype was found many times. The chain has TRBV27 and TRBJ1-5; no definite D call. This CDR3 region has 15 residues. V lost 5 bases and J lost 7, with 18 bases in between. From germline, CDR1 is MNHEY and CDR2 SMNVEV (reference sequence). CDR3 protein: CASSPRSGGGQPQHF. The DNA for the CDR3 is TGTGCCAGCAGTCCCCGGTCGGGAGGAGGACAGCCCCAGCATTTT.

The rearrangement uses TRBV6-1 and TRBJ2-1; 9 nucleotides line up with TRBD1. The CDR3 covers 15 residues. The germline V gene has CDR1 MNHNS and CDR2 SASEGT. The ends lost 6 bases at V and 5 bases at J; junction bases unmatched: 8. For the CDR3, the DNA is TGTGCCAGCAGCCCCGGGACAGGGTTTAACAATGAGCAGTTCTTC. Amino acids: CASSPGTGFNNEQFF.

This CDR3 is CASSLARLGELFF. DNA for the CDR3: TGTGCCAGCAGCTTAGCGCGGCTCGGGGAGCTGTTTTTT. The chain carries TRBV7-2 and TRBJ2-2; no reliable D call. Germline CDR1 is SGHTA and CDR2 is FQGNSA. Trimming took 0 bases from V and 7 from J, leaving 6 bases between them. CDR3 length equals 13 residues.

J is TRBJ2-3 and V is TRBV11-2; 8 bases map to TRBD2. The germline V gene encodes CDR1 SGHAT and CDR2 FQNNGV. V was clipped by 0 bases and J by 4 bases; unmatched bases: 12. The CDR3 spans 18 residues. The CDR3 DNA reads TGTGCCAGCAGCTTAGATCCCCCCAGCGGGAGTGTCGCAGATACGCAGTATTTT. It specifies CASSLDPPSGSVADTQYF.

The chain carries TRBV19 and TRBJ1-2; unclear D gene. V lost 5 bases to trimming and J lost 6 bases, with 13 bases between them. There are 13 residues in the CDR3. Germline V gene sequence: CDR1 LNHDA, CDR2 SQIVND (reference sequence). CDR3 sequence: CASSLPGTDGYTF. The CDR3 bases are TGTGCCAGTAGTCTGCCAGGCACTGATGGCTACACCTTC.